This T cell receptor (beta chain) was retrieved from a study of Graves' ophthalmopathy and Graves' hyperthyroidism. Study details: The study drew peripheral blood at initial diagnosis, before any treatment. Study-level findings and limits: Detected in blood as well were most expanded thyroid clonotypes with frequency above 0.001.

This clonotype was found many times. Its antigen remains unidentified. Germline V gives CDR1 SGDLS, CDR2 YYNGEE. The length of the CDR3 is 14 residues. J lost 4 bases, V lost 3 bases, and 7 bases had no gene match. It was on clinical symptoms, serum thyroxine, TRAb, thyroid ultrasound and orbital computed tomography that diagnosis relied. The sequenced template was RNA, covering the TCR beta CDR3 region. A first-round RT-PCR used HTBI primers, followed by a second-round multiplex PCR. MiXCR was run by TCRdb on the multiplex PCR reads, yielding one entry per CDR3 protein. The sample has around 600,000 distinct CDR3 sequences; over 40% are singletons.

The origin of this receptor is an adult man with Graves' ophthalmopathy. The chain couples TRBV9 to TRBJ2-7, with TRBD1 identical over 7 bases. Material: peripheral blood. The CDR3 bases are TGTGCCAGCAGCGCCGGGGACAGCCCTTACGAGCAGTACTTC. This codes for CASSAGDSPYEQYF.